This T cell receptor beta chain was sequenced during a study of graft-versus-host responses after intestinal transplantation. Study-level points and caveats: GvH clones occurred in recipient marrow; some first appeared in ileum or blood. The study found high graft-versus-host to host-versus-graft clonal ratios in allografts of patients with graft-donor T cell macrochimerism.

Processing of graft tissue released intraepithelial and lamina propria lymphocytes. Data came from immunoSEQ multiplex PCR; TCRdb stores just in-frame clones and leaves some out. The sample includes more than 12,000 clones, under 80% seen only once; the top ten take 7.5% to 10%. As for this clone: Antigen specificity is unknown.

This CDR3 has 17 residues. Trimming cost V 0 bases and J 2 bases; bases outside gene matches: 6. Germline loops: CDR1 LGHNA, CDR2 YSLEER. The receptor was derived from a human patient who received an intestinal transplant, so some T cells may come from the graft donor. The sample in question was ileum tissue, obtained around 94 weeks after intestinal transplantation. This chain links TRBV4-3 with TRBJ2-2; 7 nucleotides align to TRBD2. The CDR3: CASSQDLASGNTGELFF. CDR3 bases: TGCGCCAGCAGCCAAGATCTTGCTAGCGGAAACACCGGGGAGCTGTTTTTT.